Listed below are T cell receptor beta chains from one sample, sequenced in a study of identical twins. Using its own MiXCR run on the 5' RACE reads, TCRdb lists one record per CDR3 protein. The sample lists about 730,000 distinct CDR3 sequences; 21% were seen once. These data are also associated with another study on T cells expressing NK-cell markers.

Specimen: PBMCs. The receptor source for this set is a woman aged 18-29 years in good health. Both conserved end residues are part of each CDR3. The order of the fields is clone size, V gene, D gene, J gene, CDR3 protein, CDR3 DNA. A D gene is named only where the DNA matches it firmly. Size is omitted from some rows. Given values are once, few, many or a class for expanded clones.

size: few; V: TRBV3-1; D: NA; J: TRBJ2-2; CDR3: CASSLRGGSGELFF; DNA: TGTGCCAGCAGCCTTCGGGGTGGCTCCGGGGAGCTGTTTTTT
size: NA; V: TRBV21-1; D: NA; J: TRBJ1-1; CDR3: CASSNEGGAEAFF; DNA: TGTGCCAGCAGCAATGAGGGAGGGGCTGAAGCTTTCTTT
size: NA; V: TRBV7-2; D: NA; J: TRBJ1-1; CDR3: CASSFEGTGVTEAFF; DNA: TGTGCCAGCAGCTTTGAGGGAACAGGAGTGACTGAAGCTTTCTTT
size: NA; V: TRBV27; D: TRBD2; J: TRBJ2-7; CDR3: CASSLSGGRAFSYEQYF; DNA: TGTGCCAGCAGCCTCAGCGGCGGGAGGGCCTTCTCCTACGAGCAGTACTTC
size: few; V: TRBV10-3; D: TRBD1; J: TRBJ2-7; CDR3: CAISETTGGSYEQYF; DNA: TGTGCCATCAGTGAGACGACAGGGGGCTCCTACGAGCAGTACTTC
size: few; V: TRBV5-5; D: TRBD1; J: TRBJ1-5; CDR3: CASSIGQGAMVQPQHF; DNA: TGTGCCAGCAGCATAGGACAGGGGGCGATGGTTCAGCCCCAGCATTTT
size: many; V: TRBV27; D: NA; J: TRBJ2-7; CDR3: CASRWARFDEQYF; DNA: TGTGCCAGCCGTTGGGCCCGCTTTGACGAGCAGTACTTC
size: many; V: TRBV7-9; D: TRBD2; J: TRBJ2-1; CDR3: CASSLLRGSYNEQFF; DNA: TGTGCCAGCAGCTTACTGCGGGGGAGCTACAATGAGCAGTTCTTC
size: few; V: TRBV20-1; D: TRBD2; J: TRBJ2-3; CDR3: CSLDGRGGDTQYF; DNA: TGCAGCTTAGACGGGAGGGGTGGAGATACGCAGTATTTT
size: few; V: TRBV7-9; D: TRBD2; J: TRBJ2-2; CDR3: CASSQGLAGAPGELFF; DNA: TGTGCCAGCAGCCAAGGACTAGCGGGAGCCCCCGGGGAGCTGTTTTTT
size: once; V: TRBV2; D: NA; J: TRBJ1-4; CDR3: CASTGNREGEKLFF; DNA: TGTGCCAGCACGGGTAACAGGGAGGGTGAAAAACTGTTTTTT
size: few; V: TRBV20-1; D: TRBD2; J: TRBJ2-3; CDR3: CSAVGGGPTDTQYF; DNA: TGCAGTGCCGTCGGGGGAGGGCCCACAGATACGCAGTATTTT
size: NA; V: TRBV20-1; D: NA; J: TRBJ1-2; CDR3: CSASSGTNYGYTF; DNA: TGCAGTGCTTCCTCCGGGACTAACTATGGCTACACCTTC
size: NA; V: TRBV20-1; D: NA; J: TRBJ2-2; CDR3: CSAYRTVGELFF; DNA: TGCAGTGCTTACCGGACTGTCGGGGAGCTGTTTTTT
size: NA; V: TRBV6-1; D: NA; J: TRBJ2-5; CDR3: CASWEDRGETQYF; DNA: TGTGCCAGCTGGGAGGACAGAGGGGAGACCCAGTACTTC
size: many; V: TRBV5-5; D: NA; J: TRBJ2-5; CDR3: CASSLVRQETQYF; DNA: TGTGCCAGCAGCTTGGTTCGCCAAGAGACCCAGTACTTC
size: NA; V: TRBV7-8; D: NA; J: TRBJ2-7; CDR3: CASSLGPGRDIYEQYF; DNA: TGTGCCAGCAGCTTAGGGCCAGGGAGGGACATCTACGAGCAGTACTTC
size: few; V: TRBV5-1; D: TRBD1; J: TRBJ1-1; CDR3: CASSLEQGVAFF; DNA: TGCGCCAGCAGCTTAGAACAGGGGGTCGCTTTCTTT
size: few; V: TRBV30; D: TRBD1; J: TRBJ2-7; CDR3: CALTRQGGTYEQYF; DNA: TGTGCCTTAACCCGACAGGGTGGAACCTACGAGCAGTACTTC
size: many; V: TRBV6-5; D: NA; J: TRBJ2-5; CDR3: CASTVTRARGTQYF; DNA: TGTGCCAGCACCGTGACTCGAGCACGGGGGACCCAGTACTTC
size: NA; V: TRBV7-9; D: NA; J: TRBJ1-2; CDR3: CASSYWDTPYGYTF; DNA: TGTGCCAGCAGCTATTGGGACACCCCATATGGCTACACCTTC
size: many; V: TRBV6-1; D: NA; J: TRBJ2-7; CDR3: CASSPSASESYEQYF; DNA: TGTGCCAGCAGTCCGTCGGCTAGCGAATCCTACGAGCAGTACTTC
size: NA; V: TRBV5-1; D: TRBD1; J: TRBJ2-7; CDR3: CASSLGARRGLVHEQYF; DNA: TGCGCCAGCAGCTTGGGGGCGCGCAGGGGGCTAGTACACGAGCAGTACTTC
size: once; V: TRBV6-2/TRBV6-3; D: NA; J: TRBJ2-7; CDR3: CASSYLLRSDEQYF; DNA: TGCGCCAGCAGTTACCTTCTAAGGAGTGACGAGCAGTACTTC
size: NA; V: TRBV7-9; D: NA; J: TRBJ2-1; CDR3: CASSLWAEQFF; DNA: TGTGCCAGCAGCTTATGGGCTGAGCAGTTCTTC
size: once; V: TRBV2; D: NA; J: TRBJ2-1; CDR3: CASEGRAFYNEQFF; DNA: TGTGCCAGCGAGGGCAGGGCTTTTTACAATGAGCAGTTCTTC
size: NA; V: TRBV5-1; D: NA; J: TRBJ2-2; CDR3: CASKGDVTGELFF; DNA: TGCGCCAGCAAGGGTGACGTCACCGGGGAGCTGTTTTTT
size: NA; V: TRBV9; D: TRBD2; J: TRBJ2-3; CDR3: CASGDPVAGGQDTQYF; DNA: TGTGCCAGCGGGGACCCCGTAGCGGGGGGGCAAGATACGCAGTATTTT
size: NA; V: TRBV10-3; D: NA; J: TRBJ2-5; CDR3: CAISESGPQETQYF; DNA: TGTGCCATCAGTGAGTCGGGACCTCAAGAGACCCAGTACTTC
size: NA; V: TRBV6-1; D: NA; J: TRBJ1-2; CDR3: CASTRTPQTYGYTF; DNA: TGTGCCAGCACCCGGACACCCCAAACATATGGCTACACCTTC
size: NA; V: TRBV4-3; D: NA; J: TRBJ2-7; CDR3: CASSQAFVTGYEQYF; DNA: TGCGCCAGCAGCCAAGCTTTCGTGACTGGCTACGAGCAGTACTTC
size: few; V: TRBV12-3/TRBV12-4; D: NA; J: TRBJ2-5; CDR3: CASAPDGEQETQYF; DNA: TGTGCCAGTGCCCCGGACGGTGAGCAAGAGACCCAGTACTTC
size: few; V: TRBV4-2; D: NA; J: TRBJ2-7; CDR3: CASSQEAQEHSYEQYF; DNA: TGTGCCAGCAGCCAAGAGGCACAGGAGCACTCCTACGAGCAGTACTTC
size: few; V: TRBV5-6; D: NA; J: TRBJ1-2; CDR3: CASSLGPTAPNYGYTF; DNA: TGTGCCAGCAGCTTGGGGCCGACAGCCCCTAACTATGGCTACACCTTC
size: few; V: TRBV12-3/TRBV12-4; D: TRBD1; J: TRBJ1-1; CDR3: CASSTGTGKGAFF; DNA: TGTGCCAGCAGTACTGGGACAGGGAAGGGAGCTTTCTTT
size: few; V: TRBV20-1; D: NA; J: TRBJ2-7; CDR3: CSGSGGSDYEQYF; DNA: TGCAGTGGGAGTGGGGGATCCGACTACGAGCAGTACTTC
size: NA; V: TRBV5-1; D: TRBD1; J: TRBJ2-1; CDR3: CASSLGFQGAIEQFF; DNA: TGCGCCAGCAGCCTGGGATTTCAGGGGGCGATTGAGCAGTTCTTC
size: NA; V: TRBV5-1; D: NA; J: TRBJ1-1; CDR3: CASSKTANMNTEAFF; DNA: TGCGCCAGCAGCAAGACCGCTAACATGAACACTGAAGCTTTCTTT
size: few; V: TRBV20-1; D: NA; J: TRBJ2-7; CDR3: CSARVVLKNSYEQYF; DNA: TGCAGTGCTAGAGTGGTCCTAAAGAACTCCTACGAGCAGTACTTC
size: NA; V: TRBV6-2/TRBV6-3; D: TRBD2; J: TRBJ2-1; CDR3: CASSYSNSGRPRSYNEQFF; DNA: TGTGCCAGCAGTTACTCGAATAGCGGGAGGCCACGCTCCTACAATGAGCAGTTCTTC
size: NA; V: TRBV7-9; D: NA; J: TRBJ1-1; CDR3: CASSRQLGEAFF; DNA: TGTGCCAGCAGCCGACAGCTTGGTGAAGCTTTCTTT
size: NA; V: TRBV12-3/TRBV12-4; D: NA; J: TRBJ1-5; CDR3: CASGIGYYQPQHF; DNA: TGTGCCAGCGGGATTGGGTACTATCAGCCCCAGCATTTT
size: few; V: TRBV6-5; D: NA; J: TRBJ1-1; CDR3: CASSYTPGNTEAFF; DNA: TGTGCCAGCAGTTACACCCCAGGGAACACTGAAGCTTTCTTT
size: NA; V: TRBV5-1; D: NA; J: TRBJ1-2; CDR3: CASSLEGRGYGYTF; DNA: TGCGCCAGCAGCTTGGAGGGCAGAGGTTATGGCTACACCTTC
size: NA; V: TRBV7-8; D: NA; J: TRBJ2-1; CDR3: CASSLEADSSYNEQFF; DNA: TGTGCCAGCAGCTTAGAGGCGGACAGCTCCTACAATGAGCAGTTCTTC
size: NA; V: TRBV6-5; D: TRBD2; J: TRBJ2-2; CDR3: CASSSGSGGLKNTGELFF; DNA: TGTGCCAGCAGTTCGGGTAGCGGGGGGCTAAAGAACACCGGGGAGCTGTTTTTT
size: NA; V: TRBV11-2; D: TRBD2; J: TRBJ2-3; CDR3: CASSSTSGFTDTQYF; DNA: TGTGCCAGCAGCTCGACTAGCGGGTTCACAGATACGCAGTATTTT
size: NA; V: TRBV14; D: NA; J: TRBJ2-1; CDR3: CASSHRMGSGDHNEQFF; DNA: TGTGCCAGCAGTCACAGGATGGGTAGCGGAGACCACAATGAGCAGTTCTTC
size: few; V: TRBV6-1; D: TRBD1; J: TRBJ2-7; CDR3: CASRDDRGPYEQYF; DNA: TGTGCCAGCAGGGACGACAGGGGTCCCTACGAGCAGTACTTC
size: few; V: TRBV29-1; D: TRBD2; J: TRBJ2-1; CDR3: CSVEEGGGHNEQFF; DNA: TGCAGCGTTGAGGAAGGCGGGGGGCACAATGAGCAGTTCTTC
size: many; V: TRBV4-3; D: TRBD2; J: TRBJ2-3; CDR3: CASSQEREGLAQYF; DNA: TGCGCCAGCAGCCAAGAGCGGGAGGGCTTAGCGCAGTATTTT
size: NA; V: TRBV20-1; D: TRBD2; J: TRBJ2-1; CDR3: CSALVPAGVNEQFF; DNA: TGCAGTGCTCTTGTCCCCGCGGGGGTAAATGAGCAGTTCTTC
size: NA; V: TRBV2; D: TRBD2; J: TRBJ2-1; CDR3: CASSEWRGTYNEQFF; DNA: TGTGCCAGCAGTGAATGGCGGGGGACCTACAATGAGCAGTTCTTC
size: few; V: TRBV12-3/TRBV12-4; D: NA; J: TRBJ1-6; CDR3: CASSFGWQYNSPLHF; DNA: TGTGCCAGCAGTTTTGGGTGGCAGTATAATTCACCCCTCCACTTT
size: NA; V: TRBV5-6; D: TRBD1; J: TRBJ1-6; CDR3: CASSSLTGTYNSPLHF; DNA: TGTGCCAGCAGCTCGCTGACAGGGACCTATAATTCACCCCTCCACTTT
size: few; V: TRBV7-2; D: NA; J: TRBJ2-1; CDR3: CASSRSGGKYNEQFF; DNA: TGTGCCAGCAGCCGCAGTGGGGGGAAGTACAATGAGCAGTTCTTC
size: many; V: TRBV6-1; D: TRBD2; J: TRBJ2-3; CDR3: CASTTPPGLGTDTQYF; DNA: TGTGCCAGCACGACCCCCCCGGGACTAGGCACAGATACGCAGTATTTT
size: many; V: TRBV6-2/TRBV6-3; D: NA; J: TRBJ2-2; CDR3: CASRRLGTGELFF; DNA: TGTGCCAGCAGACGACTAGGGACCGGGGAGCTGTTTTTT
size: few; V: TRBV12-3/TRBV12-4; D: TRBD1; J: TRBJ2-7; CDR3: CASSQGAFNEQYF; DNA: TGTGCCAGCAGTCAGGGGGCGTTTAACGAGCAGTACTTC
size: once; V: TRBV4-2; D: TRBD2; J: TRBJ2-3; CDR3: CASSKGGGASGTDTQYF; DNA: TGTGCCAGCAGCAAAGGCGGGGGGGCCTCCGGCACAGATACGCAGTATTTT